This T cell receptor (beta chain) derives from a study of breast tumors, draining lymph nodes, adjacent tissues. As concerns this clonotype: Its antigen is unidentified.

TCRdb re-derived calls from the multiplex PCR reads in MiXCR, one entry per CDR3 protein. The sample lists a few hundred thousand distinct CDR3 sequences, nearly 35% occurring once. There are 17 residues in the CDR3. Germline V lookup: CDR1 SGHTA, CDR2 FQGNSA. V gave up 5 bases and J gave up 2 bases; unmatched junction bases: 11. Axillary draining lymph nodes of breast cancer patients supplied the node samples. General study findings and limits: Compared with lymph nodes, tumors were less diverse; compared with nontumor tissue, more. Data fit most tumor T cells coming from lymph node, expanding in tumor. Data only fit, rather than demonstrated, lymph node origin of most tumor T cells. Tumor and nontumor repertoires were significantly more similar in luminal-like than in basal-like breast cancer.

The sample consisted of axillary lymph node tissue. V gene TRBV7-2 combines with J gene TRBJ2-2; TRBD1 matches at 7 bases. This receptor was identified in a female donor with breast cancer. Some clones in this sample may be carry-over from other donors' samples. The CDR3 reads CASSALGGAGNTGELFF. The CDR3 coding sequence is TGTGCCAGCAGCGCTCTAGGGGGCGCTGGAAACACCGGGGAGCTGTTTTTT.